This T cell receptor (beta chain) stems from a study of TIL therapy for anti-PD-1-resistant metastatic lung cancer. This clone was seen once. In germline, CDR1 is SNHLY, CDR2 FYNNEI. The CDR3 spans 16 residues. Unmatched junction bases numbered 5, after V lost 3 bases and J lost 0 bases. The time point here: pre-treatment sample, taken before nivolumab and TIL therapy. Tumor tissue came from excised metastases, mostly pleural nodules or supraclavicular lymph nodes. The immunoSEQ assay was v3. Libraries were prepared by immunoSEQ multiplex PCR; TCRdb keeps only in-frame clonotypes and omits some of them. The sample lists more than 90,000 clones; roughly 65% were seen once.

Sequenced material: tumor tissue, taken at baseline. The TCR sequence derives from a person between 25 and 80 years old with non-small cell lung cancer. This rearrangement joins TRBV2 to TRBJ2-3, with 8 bases identical to TRBD1. The CDR3 sequence is CASSDMRTGSTDTQYF. The DNA of the CDR3 is TGTGCCAGCAGTGATATGAGGACAGGGAGCACAGATACGCAGTATTTT.